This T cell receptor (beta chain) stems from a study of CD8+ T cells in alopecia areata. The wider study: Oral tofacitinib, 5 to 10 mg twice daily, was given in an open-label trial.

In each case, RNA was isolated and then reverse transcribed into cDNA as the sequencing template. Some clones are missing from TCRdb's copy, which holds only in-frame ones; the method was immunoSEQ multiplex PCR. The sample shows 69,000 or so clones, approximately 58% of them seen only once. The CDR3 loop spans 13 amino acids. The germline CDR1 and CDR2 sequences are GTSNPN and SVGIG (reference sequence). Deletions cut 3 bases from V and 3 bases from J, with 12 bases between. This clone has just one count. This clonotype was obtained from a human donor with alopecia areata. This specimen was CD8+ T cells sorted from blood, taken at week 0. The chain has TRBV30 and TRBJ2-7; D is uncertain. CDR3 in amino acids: CAWSYLPVYEQYF. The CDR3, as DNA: TGTGCCTGGAGCTATCTCCCAGTCTACGAGCAGTACTTC.